These 9 T cell receptor beta chains share one sample of origin, sequenced in a study of response to subunit inactivated influenza vaccine. TCRdb reprocessed the RT-PCR reads via MiXCR and lists one record per CDR3 protein. The repertoire includes 860,000 or so distinct CDR3 sequences, 21% of them detected once, and 10% sits in the top ten. The sequencing used PBMCs from blood, collected 4 to 6 days after vaccination. These receptors originate from a man in his forties or fifties who received an inactivated influenza vaccine.

This clonotype was seen a handful of times. This rearrangement joins TRBV20-1 to TRBJ1-1, with unresolved D. This CDR3 contains 11 residues. Trimming pared 5 bases from V and 1 base from J, leaving 5 bases between. Germline CDR1 reads DFQATT; CDR2 reads SNEGSKA (reference sequence). The CDR3 nucleotides are TGCAGTGCTTCTGGGAACACTGAAGCTTTCTTT. It specifies CSASGNTEAFF.

This clonotype was counted ten times or more. The chain uses TRBV29-1 and TRBJ2-1; no firm D call. Trimming removed 7 bases from V and 9 bases from J, with 13 bases in between. CDR3 size: 11 residues. Germline-derived CDR1 and CDR2 are SQVTM and ANQGSEA. CDR3 in amino acids: CSGSSVPEQFF. In nucleotides, the CDR3 is TGCAGCGGCAGCTCGGTTCCTGAGCAGTTCTTC.

This clonotype was recorded many times. This chain links TRBV20-1 with TRBJ2-5, with TRBD2 identical over 8 bases. The J segment lost 0 bases and the V segment lost 3 bases, leaving 9 bases of the junction unmatched. Germline CDR1 reads DFQATT; CDR2 reads SNEGSKA (reference sequence). This CDR3 spans 16 amino acids. The CDR3 region is CSARAGGGGHQETQYF. The CDR3 DNA reads as TGCAGTGCTAGGGCCGGGGGGGGAGGCCACCAAGAGACCCAGTACTTC.

This clonotype was seen more than once but under ten times. The CDR3 DNA sequence: TGTGCCAGCAGTGTTCGGGGGGGCGCCTACAATGAGCAGTTCTTC. Its protein is CASSVRGGAYNEQFF. This chain links TRBV2 with TRBJ2-1; 8 bases fit TRBD2. V trimming: 4 bases; J trimming: 2 bases; junction bases outside the gene matches: 4. The V gene's germline CDR1 is SNHLY and CDR2 FYNNEI. The CDR3 length is 15 residues.

This chain uses TRBV2 with TRBJ2-1; D is uncertain. The CDR3 extends over 13 amino acids. CDR1 and CDR2 (germline): SNHLY, FYNNEI. Between the trimmed V and J ends, which lost 4 bases and 6 bases, there was a span of 10 bases. CDR3 nucleotide sequence: TGTGCCAGCAGTGTACACATATCCAATGAGCAGTTCTTC. It encodes CASSVHISNEQFF.

This clonotype occurred a few times. The rearrangement links TRBV29-1 to TRBJ1-1, with a tentative D call TRBD1 (5 bases). The CDR3 totals 13 residues. The V gene's germline CDR1 is SQVTM and CDR2 ANQGSEA. Trimming stripped 7 bases from V and 0 bases from J, with 12 bases between. The CDR3 nucleotides read TGCAGCGGGGGCCAGATTTTGAACACTGAAGCTTTCTTT. Translation gives CSGGQILNTEAFF.

V gene TRBV4-3 combines with J gene TRBJ2-1, with D tentatively TRBD2 (6 bases). The V gene lost 0 bases and the J gene lost 2 bases, with 17 bases spanning the gap. This CDR3 contains 18 residues. In germline, CDR1 is LGHNA, CDR2 YSLEER. The CDR3 DNA reads TGCGCCAGCAGCCAAGATCTGGGCAGCGGGCTGCCCTACAATGAGCAGTTCTTC. It is translated as CASSQDLGSGLPYNEQFF.

The V and J genes are TRBV11-1 and TRBJ2-2, with 7 positions matching TRBD1. The CDR3 sequence is 18 residues long. Germline V gives CDR1 SGHAT, CDR2 FQDESV (reference sequence). The ends lost 5 bases at V and 0 bases at J; junction bases unmatched: 12. This CDR3 is CASSPMAVGTANTGELFF. As DNA, the CDR3 is TGTGCCAGCAGCCCAATGGCGGTCGGGACAGCGAACACCGGGGAGCTGTTTTTT.

This clonotype was seen only a few times. This sequence joins TRBV7-9 and TRBJ2-7; D is tentatively TRBD1 or TRBD2 (6 bases each). This CDR3 is built from 17 residues. The V and J ends lost 0 bases and 2 bases respectively, with 17 bases between them. Germline loops: CDR1 SEHNR, CDR2 FQNEAQ (reference sequence). The CDR3 DNA reads as TGTGCCAGCAGCTTAGCCTCCAGGGGAGGCTATACCTACGAGCAGTACTTC. This codes for CASSLASRGGYTYEQYF.